The rows below give T cell receptor beta chains drawn from one sample of a study of blood T cell repertoires in COVID-19. Libraries were prepared by immunoSEQ multiplex PCR; TCRdb keeps only in-frame clonotypes and omits some of them. The sample comprises about 68,000 clones, 60% to 85% of which are singletons, and about 24% rests with the top ten. Sequencing used peripheral blood. The receptor source for this set is a human donor in a cohort sampled during active COVID-19. CDR3s include the opening cysteine and the closing phenylalanine or tryptophan. A D gene is named only where the DNA matches it firmly.

d_call j_call v_call cdr3_nt cdr3_aa
TRBD1 TRBJ2-5 TRBV5-1 TGCGCCAGCAGCTTTGACAGGGCAGAGACCCAGTACTTC CASSFDRAETQYF
. TRBJ2-7 TRBV5-6 TGTGCCAGCAGCCCTGGAGTCAGGGGCCCCTACGAGCAGTACTTC CASSPGVRGPYEQYF
. TRBJ2-1 TRBV5-1 TGCGCCAGCAGCCGCGATAGCTCCTACAATGAGCAGTTCTTC CASSRDSSYNEQFF
TRBD2 TRBJ2-3 TRBV5-5 TGTGCCAGCAGCTTGTTAGGTAGCGGGGGGGCAGATACGCAGTATTTT CASSLLGSGGADTQYF
. TRBJ1-2 TRBV2 TGTGCCAGCAGTGACACTAGATCCTATGGCTACACCTTC CASSDTRSYGYTF
TRBD1 TRBJ1-3 TRBV25-1 TGTGCCAGCAGTGGAGAGCGACAGGGCTCTGGAAACACCATATATTTT CASSGERQGSGNTIYF
. TRBJ1-2 TRBV28 TGTGCCAGCAGTTTAAACACCTATGGCTACACCTTC CASSLNTYGYTF
. TRBJ1-5 TRBV7-2 TGTGCCAGCAGCTTAGGGCCGGTGGACTCCCGACATCAGCCCCAGCATTTT CASSLGPVDSRHQPQHF
. TRBJ1-6 TRBV21-1 TGTGCCAGCAGCAACCGGGACTACTTTCTGCCCCTCCACTTT CASSNRDYFLPLHF
. TRBJ2-5 TRBV28 TGTGCCAGCAGTTTAACTATCCAAGAGACCCAGTACTTC CASSLTIQETQYF
. TRBJ2-5 TRBV3-1/TRBV3-2 TGTGCCAGCAGCCAAGATTTAGGGGATCCTGCAGAGACCCAGTACTTC CASSQDLGDPAETQYF